This T cell receptor (beta chain) stems from a study of blood T cell repertoires in COVID-19. Germline CDR1 SQVTM, CDR2 ANQGSEA. This CDR3 is built from 12 residues. V lost 6 bases and J 6 bases, leaving 12 bases between the germline ends. Produced via immunoSEQ multiplex PCR; TCRdb's table is partial and in-frame only. The table records approximately 150,000 clones, 80% to 90% of them present only once. The gene calls are TRBV29-1 and TRBJ1-5; D unclear. The sequencing sample was made of peripheral blood. This clonotype was obtained from a man younger than 30 with COVID-19, enrolled during active disease. The CDR3 is CSVREGSQPQHF. CDR3 bases: TGCAGCGTCCGGGAAGGAAGTCAGCCCCAGCATTTT.